The 2 T cell receptor beta chains presented below share a single source sample, sequenced in a study of cytomegalovirus exposure and HLA in healthy donors. The PCR had 60 Vbeta and 13 Jbeta primers. Measured with immunoSEQ multiplex PCR; TCRdb has only the in-frame clones, and not every one. Among over 110,000 clones listed, 75% to 80% were seen once. The sequenced sample consisted of PBMCs. These receptors all stem from a woman aged 40 to 50 in good health and CMV-seropositive.

The chain joins TRBV11-3 to TRBJ2-1, with D hard to call. CDR1 and CDR2 from the germline V gene are SGHNT and YENEEA. Trimming left V 2 bases short and J 7 bases short, with 12 bases between. This CDR3 region has 14 residues. CDR3 protein: CASSLRTSGNEQFF. CDR3 coding DNA: TGTGCCAGCAGCTTAAGAACCTCAGGAAATGAGCAGTTCTTC.

The rearrangement links TRBV6-5 to TRBJ2-7; D possibly corresponds to TRBD1 (5 bases). The CDR3 runs 14 residues. Per germline, CDR1 MNHEY and CDR2 SVGAGI. V lost 6 bases and J 0 bases, leaving 12 bases between the germline ends. The CDR3 nucleotides are TGTGCCAGCAGGCAGACAGCCAGCTCCTACGAGCAGTACTTC. Encoded protein: CASRQTASSYEQYF.